One and the same sample provided the 3 T cell receptor beta chains below, sequenced in a study of T cells in women clearing cervical HPV infection. Measured with immunoSEQ multiplex PCR; TCRdb has only the in-frame clones, and not every one. The repertoire table contains 40,000 or so clones. The specimen was blood buffy coat. The receptors shown here come from a woman aged 18-69 years with a cervical HPV16 infection that either progressed to CIN3+ or cleared (not recorded which).

A remark on this clone: From the germline J gene comes the end of the CDR3, since the read stops 3 residues before it. V is TRBV5-1 and J is TRBJ2-3; TRBD1 matches 7 bases. J was trimmed by 3 bases and V by 0 bases; bases with no gene match: 4. CDR1 and CDR2 (germline): SGHRS, YFSETQ. The CDR3 spans 15 residues. The DNA read from the CDR3 is TGCGCCAGCAGCTTGGAGGGGGCGCGGACAGATACG. This gives the protein CASSLEGARTDT. The whole CDR3 sequence reads CASSLEGARTDTQYF.

Worth noting for this clone: The read ends 3 residues early relative to the CDR3; the germline J gene fills the gap. This rearrangement joins TRBV29-1 to TRBJ1-4, with TRBD1 matching 8 bases. The CDR3 runs 12 residues. After removal of 7 bases from V and 8 bases from J, the junction contained 6 bases not matched to a gene. Germline assignment: CDR1 SQVTM and CDR2 ANQGSEA. The sequenced part of the CDR3 DNA is TGCAGCGCACGGACAGGGAACGAAAAA. Amino acid sequence: CSARTGNEK. The CDR3 in its entirety is CSARTGNEKLFF.

Comments on this clone: Sequencing ends 3 residues short of the CDR3 end; the germline J gene provides the rest. The chain is built from TRBV7-2 and TRBJ2-7, with D uncertain. Germline-derived CDR1 and CDR2 are SGHTA and FQGNSA. The V end was cut by 5 bases, the J end by 3 bases, with 11 bases between. CDR3 length: 13 amino acids. The part of the CDR3 DNA that was read is TGTGCCAGCAGCCCGAATAGATTCTACGAG. Protein product: CASSPNRFYE. The CDR3 as a whole reads CASSPNRFYEQYF. Based on the CDR3 plus reference TRBV7-2 and TRBJ2-7, the full variable domain is GAGVSQSPSNKVTEKGKDVELRCDPISGHTALYWYRQSLGQGLEFLIYFQGNSAPDKSGLPSDRFSAERTGGSVSTLTIQRTQQEDSAVYLCASSPNRFYEQYFGPGTRLTVT.